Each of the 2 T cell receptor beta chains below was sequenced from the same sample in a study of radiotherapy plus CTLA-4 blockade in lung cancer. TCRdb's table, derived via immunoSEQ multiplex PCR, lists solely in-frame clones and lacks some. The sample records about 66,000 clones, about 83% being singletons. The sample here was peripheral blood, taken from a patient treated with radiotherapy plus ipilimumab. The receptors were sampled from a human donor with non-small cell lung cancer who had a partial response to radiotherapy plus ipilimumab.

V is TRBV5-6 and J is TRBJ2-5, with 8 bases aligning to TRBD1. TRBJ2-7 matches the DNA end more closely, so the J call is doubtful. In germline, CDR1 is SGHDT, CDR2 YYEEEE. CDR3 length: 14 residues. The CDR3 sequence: CASSFGQGIYEQYF. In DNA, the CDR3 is TGTGCCAGCAGCTTTGGACAGGGAATCTACGAGCAGTACTTC.

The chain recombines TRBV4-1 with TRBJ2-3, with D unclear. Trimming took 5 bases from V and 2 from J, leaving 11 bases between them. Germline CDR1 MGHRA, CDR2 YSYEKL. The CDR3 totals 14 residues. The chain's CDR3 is CASSFPLSTDTQYF. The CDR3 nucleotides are TGCGCCAGCAGCTTCCCTCTATCCACAGATACGCAGTATTTT.